These 29 T cell receptor beta chains came from one sample sequenced in a study of blood T cell repertoires in COVID-19. The table came from immunoSEQ multiplex PCR; TCRdb's copy has only in-frame clones and leaves some out. This sample has 140,000 or so clones; almost 85% occur once, and the top ten carry 3.4%. Sequenced input: PBMCs or T cells enriched from blood (not recorded which). The receptors here all came from a woman aged 45-59 years with acute COVID-19.

This clone has just one count. The chain uses TRBV11-2 and TRBJ1-1; D is possibly TRBD1 (6 bases). Trimming removed 6 bases from V and 4 bases from J, with 12 bases in between. The CDR3 runs to 13 residues. CDR1 is SGHAT, CDR2 FQNNGV, per germline. The CDR3 DNA reads TGTGCCAGCAGTTCACAGGGATTCACTGAAGCTTTCTTT. It codes for CASSSQGFTEAFF. Together with reference TRBV11-2 and TRBJ1-1, the CDR3 gives the full variable domain: EAGVAQSPRYKIIEKRQSVAFWCNPISGHATLYWYQQILGQGPKLLIQFQNNGVVDDSQLPKDRFSAERLKGVDSTLKIQPAKLEDSAVYLCASSSQGFTEAFFGQGTRLTVV.

V and J are TRBV19 and TRBJ2-7; D is perhaps TRBD2 (6 bases). CDR1 and CDR2 (germline): LNHDA, SQIVND (reference sequence). This CDR3 contains 15 residues. The V and J ends lost 1 base and 4 bases respectively, with 14 bases between them. CDR3 DNA: TGTGCCAGTAGTATAGGGCGGGACCCACTATACGAGCAGTACTTC. Amino acid sequence: CASSIGRDPLYEQYF.

The chain uses TRBV7-3 and TRBJ2-1; 9 nucleotides agree with TRBD2. V lost 4 bases and J lost 4; bases outside the gene matches: 8. The CDR3 is 16 residues long. Germline values: CDR1 SGHTA, CDR2 FQGTGA. The CDR3 nucleotides read TGTGCCAGCAGCTCGATAGCGGGAGCTCCTTACAATGAGCAGTTCTTC. It yields the protein CASSSIAGAPYNEQFF.

The rearrangement uses TRBV29-1 and TRBJ2-5; tentatively, D is TRBD2 (6 bases). This CDR3 is built from 11 residues. Trimming removed 5 bases from V and 2 bases from J, with 6 bases in between. CDR1 and CDR2 (germline): SQVTM, ANQGSEA. The CDR3 bases are TGCAGCGTTCGGGAGCAAGAGACCCAGTACTTC. Amino acids: CSVREQETQYF. Supplemented by reference TRBV29-1 and TRBJ2-5, the full variable domain reads SAVISQKPSRDICQRGTSLTIQCQVDSQVTMMFWYRQQPGQSLTLIATANQGSEATYESGFVIDKFPISRPNLTFSTLTVSNMSPEDSSIYLCSVREQETQYFGPGTRLLVL.

This clone was seen just once. The chain joins TRBV5-1 to TRBJ1-2; a possible D gene is TRBD1 (5 bases). The CDR3 sequence is 14 residues long. Looked up from germline, CDR1 is SGHRS and CDR2 is YFSETQ. V lost 0 bases, J lost 4 bases, and 10 bases lay in between. The CDR3 reads CASSLAQGPYGYTF. In nucleotides, the CDR3 is TGCGCCAGCAGCTTGGCCCAGGGTCCCTATGGCTACACCTTC. The full variable domain, with the rest looked up from reference TRBV5-1 and TRBJ1-2, is KAGVTQTPRYLIKTRGQQVTLSCSPISGHRSVSWYQQTPGQGLQFLFEYFSETQRNKGNFPGRFSGRQFSNSRSEMNVSTLELGDSALYLCASSLAQGPYGYTFGSGTRLTVV.

V gene TRBV29-1 combines with J gene TRBJ2-2, with D tentatively TRBD1 (6 bases). Germline-derived CDR1 and CDR2 are SQVTM and ANQGSEA. The CDR3 runs to 14 residues. V lost 4 bases to trimming and J lost 6 bases, with 15 bases between them. CDR3 amino acids: CSVGLRGSPGELFF. DNA for the CDR3: TGCAGCGTTGGCCTCAGGGGTTCTCCCGGGGAGCTGTTTTTT.

The rearrangement links TRBV7-3 to TRBJ1-1, with D possibly matching TRBD1 (5 bases). This CDR3 has 15 residues. V dropped 1 base and J dropped 3 bases, with 12 bases sitting between them. CDR1 SGHTA and CDR2 FQGTGA come from the germline V gene. This chain's CDR3 is CASSLNPGTDTEAFF. In nucleotides, the CDR3 is TGTGCCAGCAGCTTAAATCCCGGGACTGACACTGAAGCTTTCTTT.

The chain employs TRBV10-3 and TRBJ1-4; 11 positions agree with TRBD1. This CDR3 spans 16 amino acids. Germline CDR1 is ENHRY and CDR2 is SYGVKD. The J segment lost 1 base and the V segment lost 10 bases, leaving 8 bases of the junction unmatched. As DNA, the CDR3 is TGTGCCACGGGTTCGGGACAGGGGGGAACTAATGAAAAACTGTTTTTT. Protein sequence: CATGSGQGGTNEKLFF.

This clone was seen once. The V call is TRBV11-2, the J call TRBJ2-1, with 7 nucleotides matching TRBD2. This CDR3 comprises 12 residues. J gave up 12 bases and V 4 bases, and 6 bases lay outside the gene matches. Germline V lookup: CDR1 SGHAT, CDR2 FQNNGV. The CDR3: CASSSAGLMQFF. The DNA for the CDR3 is TGTGCCAGCAGCTCGGCGGGACTAATGCAGTTCTTC.

The chain has TRBV5-1 and TRBJ2-5, with TRBD1 matching 12 bases. The length of the CDR3 is 17 residues. Germline-derived CDR1 and CDR2 are SGHRS and YFSETQ. Trimming at V came to 4 bases and at J to 5 bases, leaving 12 bases not matched to a gene. The CDR3 nucleotides read TGCGCCAGCAGCACAAGGGACAGGGGGCGAGTAGGGGAGACCCAGTACTTC. Amino acid sequence: CASSTRDRGRVGETQYF.

The V call is TRBV11-2, the J call TRBJ1-5, with 10 bases matching TRBD1. The J segment lost 7 bases and the V segment lost 0 bases, leaving 3 bases of the junction unmatched. The CDR3 consists of 15 residues. CDR1 and CDR2 (germline): SGHAT, FQNNGV. CDR3 in amino acids: CASSLDGTGVQPQHF. CDR3 nucleotide sequence: TGTGCCAGCAGCTTAGATGGGACAGGGGTCCAGCCCCAGCATTTT. Full variable domain (missing parts from reference TRBV11-2 and TRBJ1-5): EAGVAQSPRYKIIEKRQSVAFWCNPISGHATLYWYQQILGQGPKLLIQFQNNGVVDDSQLPKDRFSAERLKGVDSTLKIQPAKLEDSAVYLCASSLDGTGVQPQHFGDGTRLSIL.

In its sample, this clone was seen once. The chain joins TRBV6-5 to TRBJ2-5; 8 bases are a match to TRBD1. The germline CDR1 and CDR2 sequences are MNHEY and SVGAGI. The trim removed 2 bases at V and 5 bases at J, leaving 4 bases unmatched. The CDR3 contains 14 residues. Here the CDR3 DNA reads TGTGCCAGCAGTTACGAGGACAGGGCTGAGACCCAGTACTTC. This gives the protein CASSYEDRAETQYF.

In this sample, this clone turned up many times. This rearrangement joins TRBV6-2 or TRBV6-3 to TRBJ2-1, with D perhaps matching TRBD2 (6 bases). This CDR3 has 17 residues. Germline values: CDR1 MNHEY, CDR2 SVGEGT. Trimming took off 5 bases at V and 7 bases at J, with 24 bases between the two ends. The CDR3 bases are TGTGCCAGCAGTGGGCGGGGTGGGGTGGCTAAGGGTAATGAGCAGTTCTTC. Translating gives CASSGRGGVAKGNEQFF.

This sequence joins TRBV11-2 and TRBJ2-7; TRBD2 aligns across 8 bases. This CDR3 region has 15 residues. The J segment lost 3 bases and the V segment lost 0 bases, leaving 4 bases of the junction unmatched. Germline V gene data show CDR1 as SGHAT and CDR2 as FQNNGV. The CDR3 region has the DNA TGTGCCAGCAGCTTAGATTCTAGCGGGTACTACGAGCAGTACTTC. It codes for CASSLDSSGYYEQYF. The variable domain in full, with the rest retrieved from reference TRBV11-2 and TRBJ2-7, is EAGVAQSPRYKIIEKRQSVAFWCNPISGHATLYWYQQILGQGPKLLIQFQNNGVVDDSQLPKDRFSAERLKGVDSTLKIQPAKLEDSAVYLCASSLDSSGYYEQYFGPGTRLTVT.

V gene TRBV5-8 combines with J gene TRBJ2-5, with TRBD1 identical over 8 bases. Trimming cost V 2 bases and J 5 bases; bases outside gene matches: 8. CDR1 is SGHTS, CDR2 YDEGEE, per germline. The length of the CDR3 is 15 residues. For the CDR3, the DNA is TGTGCCAGCAGCTTCAACATGGACAGGGAGGAGACCCAGTACTTC. Translating gives CASSFNMDREETQYF.

The chain has TRBV9 and TRBJ2-7; a possible D gene is TRBD2 (5 bases). The CDR3 spans 14 residues. The ends were cut back, 1 base at V and 0 bases at J, with 8 bases in the middle. Looked up from germline, CDR1 is SGDLS and CDR2 is YYNGEE. CDR3 bases: TGTGCCAGCAGCGTACAGAGCGGCTCCTACGAGCAGTACTTC. Protein product: CASSVQSGSYEQYF.

The chain uses TRBV7-2 and TRBJ1-1; 10 nucleotides agree with TRBD1. J was trimmed by 1 base and V by 6 bases; bases with no gene match: 8. Germline V gene sequence: CDR1 SGHTA, CDR2 FQGNSA. CDR3 size: 16 residues. Written as DNA, the CDR3 is TGTGCCAGCAGTCGACACGGGACAGGGGCGAACACTGAAGCTTTCTTT. It specifies CASSRHGTGANTEAFF.

This clone was seen more than once but under ten times. The gene calls are TRBV4-2 and TRBJ2-7; 8 nucleotides line up with TRBD2. The V and J ends lost 4 bases and 1 base, in that order; junction bases with no gene match: 3. This CDR3 is 14 amino acids long. Germline assignment: CDR1 LGHNA and CDR2 YNFKEQ. CDR3 nucleotides: TGTGCCAGCAGCCGGGGACTAGGGTCCTACGAGCAGTACTTC. Translated, it gives CASSRGLGSYEQYF.

This rearrangement joins TRBV24-1 to TRBJ2-3, with a weak D call TRBD1 (6 bases). The CDR3 has 15 residues. Trimming took 8 bases from V and 0 from J, leaving 14 bases between them. CDR1 and CDR2 from the germline V gene are KGHDR and SFDVKD. The CDR3 is CATNNGQTSTDTQYF. The CDR3 DNA follows: TGTGCCACCAATAACGGACAGACCAGCACAGATACGCAGTATTTT.

The rearrangement joins TRBV7-3 to TRBJ1-1; a weak D match, TRBD1 (5 bases). The CDR3 length is 13 residues. Trimming took off 5 bases at V and 4 bases at J, with 11 bases between the two ends. CDR1 SGHTA and CDR2 FQGTGA come from the germline V gene. The CDR3 region has the DNA TGTGCCAGCAGCACTCAGCAGGGCACTGAAGCTTTCTTT. It is translated as CASSTQQGTEAFF.

For this clone: The same CDR3 arises from other DNA sequences in this sample as well. The CDR3 sequence is CASSFQGAGGYTF. In DNA, the CDR3 is TGCGCCAGCAGTTTTCAGGGGGCGGGTGGCTACACCTTC. The chain uses TRBV5-1 and TRBJ1-2; 8 nucleotides match TRBD1. Trimming took 5 bases from V and 7 from J; bases not matched to a gene: 7. Germline CDR1 reads SGHRS; CDR2 reads YFSETQ. This CDR3 region has 13 residues.

The V gene is TRBV6-5, the J gene TRBJ2-1; no clear D gene. Looked up from germline, CDR1 is MNHEY and CDR2 is SVGAGI. Deletions cut 10 bases from V and 4 bases from J, with 14 bases between. The CDR3 runs 13 residues. CDR3 coding DNA: TGTGCCACAACTTCGGTAAATTACAATGAGCAGTTCTTC. This sequence encodes CATTSVNYNEQFF.

The V gene is TRBV2, the J gene TRBJ2-5, with D tentatively TRBD1 (6 bases). Germline V gene lookup returns CDR1 SNHLY and CDR2 FYNNEI. Trimming took 7 bases from V and 3 from J, leaving 33 bases between them. The length of the CDR3 is 20 residues. The DNA of the CDR3 is TGTGCCAGCAACGGCCTAGGACACAAAGGGGGAATCGCGAACAAAGAGACCCAGTACTTC. Protein product: CASNGLGHKGGIANKETQYF.

The chain employs TRBV3-1 (or the pseudogene TRBV3-2) and TRBJ1-2, with D tentatively TRBD1 (6 bases). Looked up from germline, CDR1 is LGHDT and CDR2 is YNNKEL (reference sequence). This CDR3 has 14 residues. V shed 7 bases and J shed 4 bases, with 16 bases lying between them. The chain's CDR3 is CASTRMDSSYGYTF. The CDR3 coding sequence is TGTGCCAGCACCCGAATGGACAGTTCCTATGGCTACACCTTC.

The chain uses TRBV5-1 and TRBJ2-3; D is unclear. Trimming took off 0 bases at V and 0 bases at J, with 11 bases between the two ends. The length of the CDR3 is 16 residues. Germline CDR1 reads SGHRS; CDR2 reads YFSETQ. The CDR3 here is CASSLADTSSTDTQYF. CDR3 DNA: TGCGCCAGCAGCTTGGCCGACACTTCTAGCACAGATACGCAGTATTTT.

The rearrangement uses TRBV4-2 and TRBJ1-3; a weak D match, TRBD1 (6 bases). Deletions cut 5 bases from V and 0 bases from J, with 11 bases between. CDR1 is LGHNA and CDR2 is YNFKEQ in the germline V gene. The CDR3 runs 15 residues. Here the CDR3 reads CASSYDRNSGNTIYF. The CDR3 DNA is TGTGCCAGCAGCTACGACAGGAACTCTGGAAACACCATATATTTT.

The chain has TRBV4-3 and TRBJ2-2, with D unresolved. The CDR3 has 15 residues. Trimming removed 1 base from V and 1 base from J, with 7 bases in between. Germline CDR1 LGHNA, CDR2 YSLEER. CDR3 DNA: TGCGCCAGCAGCCAAGGCGCGGTGAACACCGGGGAGCTGTTTTTT. Protein product: CASSQGAVNTGELFF.

The genes are TRBV4-2 and TRBJ1-3; 9 bases line up with TRBD1. CDR3 size: 18 residues. Per the germline V gene, CDR1 is LGHNA and CDR2 is YNFKEQ. V lost 2 bases and J lost 1; bases outside the gene matches: 9. CDR3 region: CASSQMGQGWNSGNTIYF. CDR3 DNA: TGTGCCAGCAGCCAAATGGGACAGGGATGGAATTCTGGAAACACCATATATTTT.

J is TRBJ2-2 and V is TRBV4-1; 8 bases are a match to TRBD2. CDR1 MGHRA and CDR2 YSYEKL come from the germline V gene. The V and J ends lost 2 bases and 3 bases, in that order; junction bases with no gene match: 5. This CDR3 region has 16 residues. The CDR3 loop is CASSQPSGRYTGELFF. In DNA form, the CDR3 reads TGCGCCAGCAGCCAACCGAGCGGGAGATACACCGGGGAGCTGTTTTTT.